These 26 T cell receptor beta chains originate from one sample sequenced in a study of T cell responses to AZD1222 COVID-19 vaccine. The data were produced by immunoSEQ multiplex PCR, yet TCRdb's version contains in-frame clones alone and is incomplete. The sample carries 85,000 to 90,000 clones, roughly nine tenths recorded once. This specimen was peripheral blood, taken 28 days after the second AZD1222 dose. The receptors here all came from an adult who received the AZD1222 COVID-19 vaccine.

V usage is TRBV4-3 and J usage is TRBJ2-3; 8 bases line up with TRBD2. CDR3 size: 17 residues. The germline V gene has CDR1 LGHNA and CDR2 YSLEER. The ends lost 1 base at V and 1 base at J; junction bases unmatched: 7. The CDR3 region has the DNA TGCGCCAGCAGCCAAGTACGAGCGGGGGACCGCACAGATACGCAGTATTTT. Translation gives CASSQVRAGDRTDTQYF.

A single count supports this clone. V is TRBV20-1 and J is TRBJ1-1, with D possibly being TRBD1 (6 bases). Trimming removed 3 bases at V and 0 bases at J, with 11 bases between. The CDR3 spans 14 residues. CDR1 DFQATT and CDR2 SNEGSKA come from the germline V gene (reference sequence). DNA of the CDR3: TGCAGTGCTAGTGAGGGGGACATGAACACTGAAGCTTTCTTT. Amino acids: CSASEGDMNTEAFF.

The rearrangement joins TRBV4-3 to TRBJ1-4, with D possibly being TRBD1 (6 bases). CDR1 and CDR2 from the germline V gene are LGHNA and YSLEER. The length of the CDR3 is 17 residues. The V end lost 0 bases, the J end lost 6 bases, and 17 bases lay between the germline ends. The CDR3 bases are TGCGCCAGCAGCCAAGATCCAATTGGGGGCGGTCATGAAAAACTGTTTTTT. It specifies CASSQDPIGGGHEKLFF.

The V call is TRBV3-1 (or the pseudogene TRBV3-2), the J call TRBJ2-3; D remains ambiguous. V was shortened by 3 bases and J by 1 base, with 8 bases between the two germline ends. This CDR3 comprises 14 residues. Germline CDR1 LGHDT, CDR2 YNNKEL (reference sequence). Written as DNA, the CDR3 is TGTGCCAGCAGCCACAAATTGGGCACAGATACGCAGTATTTT. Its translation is CASSHKLGTDTQYF.

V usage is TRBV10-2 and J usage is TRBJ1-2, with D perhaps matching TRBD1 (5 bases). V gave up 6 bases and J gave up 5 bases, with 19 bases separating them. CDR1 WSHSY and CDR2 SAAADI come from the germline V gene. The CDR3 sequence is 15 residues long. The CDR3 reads CASSQHDWGGYGYTF. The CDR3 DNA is TGCGCCAGCAGCCAACATGATTGGGGGGGTTATGGCTACACCTTC.

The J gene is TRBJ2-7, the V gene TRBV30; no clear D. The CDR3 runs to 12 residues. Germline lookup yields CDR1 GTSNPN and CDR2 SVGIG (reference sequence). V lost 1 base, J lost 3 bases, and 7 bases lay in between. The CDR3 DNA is TGTGCCTGGAGTGCCCAATACTACGAGCAGTACTTC. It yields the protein CAWSAQYYEQYF.

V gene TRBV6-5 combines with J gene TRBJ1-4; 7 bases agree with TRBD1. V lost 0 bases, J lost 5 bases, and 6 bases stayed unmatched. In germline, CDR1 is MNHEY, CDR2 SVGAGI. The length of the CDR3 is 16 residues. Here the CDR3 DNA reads TGTGCCAGCAGTTACTCACAAGGGACAGTGAATGAAAAACTGTTTTTT. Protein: CASSYSQGTVNEKLFF.

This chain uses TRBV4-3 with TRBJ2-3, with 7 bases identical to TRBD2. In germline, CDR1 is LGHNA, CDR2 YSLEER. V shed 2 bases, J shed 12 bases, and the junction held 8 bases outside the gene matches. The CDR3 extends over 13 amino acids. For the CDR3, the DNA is TGCGCCAGCAGCCAAAAGGGGAGCGGGGCCCAGTATTTT. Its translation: CASSQKGSGAQYF.

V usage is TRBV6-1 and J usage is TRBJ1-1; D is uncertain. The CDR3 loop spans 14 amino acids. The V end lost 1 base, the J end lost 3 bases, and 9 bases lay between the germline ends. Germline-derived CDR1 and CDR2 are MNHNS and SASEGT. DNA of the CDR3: TGTGCCAGCAGTGAAGTCCGGCAATACACTGAAGCTTTCTTT. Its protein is CASSEVRQYTEAFF.

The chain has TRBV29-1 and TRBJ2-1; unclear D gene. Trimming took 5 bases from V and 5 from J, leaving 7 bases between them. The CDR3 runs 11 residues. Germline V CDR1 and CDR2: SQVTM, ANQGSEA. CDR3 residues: CSVRQDNEQFF. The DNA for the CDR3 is TGCAGCGTTAGGCAAGACAATGAGCAGTTCTTC.

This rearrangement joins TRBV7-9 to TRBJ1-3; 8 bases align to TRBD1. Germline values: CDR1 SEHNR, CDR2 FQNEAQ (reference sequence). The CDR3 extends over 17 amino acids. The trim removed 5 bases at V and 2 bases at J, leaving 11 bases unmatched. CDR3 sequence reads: CASSHPRGHRAGNTIYF. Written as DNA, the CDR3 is TGTGCCAGCAGCCATCCCAGGGGGCATCGTGCTGGAAACACCATATATTTT.

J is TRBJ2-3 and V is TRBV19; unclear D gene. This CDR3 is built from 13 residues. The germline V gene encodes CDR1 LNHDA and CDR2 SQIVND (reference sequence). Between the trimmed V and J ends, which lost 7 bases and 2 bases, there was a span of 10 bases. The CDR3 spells CASNLQITDTQYF. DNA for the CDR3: TGTGCCAGTAACCTACAGATCACAGATACGCAGTATTTT.

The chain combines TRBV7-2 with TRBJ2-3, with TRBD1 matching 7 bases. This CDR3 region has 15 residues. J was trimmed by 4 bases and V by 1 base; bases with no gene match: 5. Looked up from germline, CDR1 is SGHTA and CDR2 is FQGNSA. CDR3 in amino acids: CASSLDVGGSDTQYF. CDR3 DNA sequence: TGTGCCAGCAGCTTAGATGTAGGGGGCTCAGATACGCAGTATTTT.

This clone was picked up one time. The CDR3: CASSYSSGNPYQPQHF. CDR3 DNA sequence: TGTGCCAGCAGCTACTCATCAGGGAACCCGTATCAGCCCCAGCATTTT. J is TRBJ1-5 and V is TRBV13; maybe TRBD1 (5 bases). The V gene's germline CDR1 is PRHDT and CDR2 FYEKMQ (reference sequence). The CDR3 runs 16 residues. With 4 bases removed from V and 5 bases from J, the gap between germline ends came to 18 bases.

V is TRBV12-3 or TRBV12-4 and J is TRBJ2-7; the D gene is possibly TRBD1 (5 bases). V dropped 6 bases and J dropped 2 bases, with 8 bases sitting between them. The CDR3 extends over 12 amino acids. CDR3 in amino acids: CASSIQAYEQYF. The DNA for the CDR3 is TGTGCCAGCAGCATACAGGCCTACGAGCAGTACTTC.

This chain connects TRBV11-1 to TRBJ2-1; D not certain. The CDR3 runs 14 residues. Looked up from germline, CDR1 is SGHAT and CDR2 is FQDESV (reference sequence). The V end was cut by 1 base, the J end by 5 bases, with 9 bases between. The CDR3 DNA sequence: TGTGCCAGCAGCTTAGTCGGTGGAAACAATGAGCAGTTCTTC. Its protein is CASSLVGGNNEQFF.

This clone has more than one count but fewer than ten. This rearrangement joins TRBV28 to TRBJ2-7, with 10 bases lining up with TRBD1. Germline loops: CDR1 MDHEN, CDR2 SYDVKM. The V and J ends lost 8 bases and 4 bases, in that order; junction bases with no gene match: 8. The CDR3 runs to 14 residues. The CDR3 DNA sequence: TGTGCCAGCTCGATGACAGGGGGCGAGTACGAGCAGTACTTC. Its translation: CASSMTGGEYEQYF.

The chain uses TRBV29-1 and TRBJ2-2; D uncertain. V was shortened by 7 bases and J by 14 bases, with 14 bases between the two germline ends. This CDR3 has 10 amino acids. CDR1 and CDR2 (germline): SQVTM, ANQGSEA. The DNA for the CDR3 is TGCAGCGCGTTCCAAGGCTCACTGTTTTTT. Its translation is CSAFQGSLFF.

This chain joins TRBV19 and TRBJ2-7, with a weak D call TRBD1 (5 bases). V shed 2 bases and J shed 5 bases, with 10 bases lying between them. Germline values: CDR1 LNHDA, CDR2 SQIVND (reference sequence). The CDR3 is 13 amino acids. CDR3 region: CASSIRGYHEQYF. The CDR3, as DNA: TGTGCCAGTAGTATAAGGGGTTACCACGAGCAGTACTTC. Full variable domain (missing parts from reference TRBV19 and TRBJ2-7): DGGITQSPKYLFRKEGQNVTLSCEQNLNHDAMYWYRQDPGQGLRLIYYSQIVNDFQKGDIAEGYSVSREKKESFPLTVTSAQKNPTAFYLCASSIRGYHEQYFGPGTRLTVT.

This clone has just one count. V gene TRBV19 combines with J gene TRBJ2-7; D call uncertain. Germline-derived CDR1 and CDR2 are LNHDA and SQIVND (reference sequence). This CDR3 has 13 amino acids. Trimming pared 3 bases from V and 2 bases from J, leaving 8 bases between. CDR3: CASSIRHTYEQYF. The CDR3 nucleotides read TGTGCCAGTAGTATTCGACACACCTACGAGCAGTACTTC.

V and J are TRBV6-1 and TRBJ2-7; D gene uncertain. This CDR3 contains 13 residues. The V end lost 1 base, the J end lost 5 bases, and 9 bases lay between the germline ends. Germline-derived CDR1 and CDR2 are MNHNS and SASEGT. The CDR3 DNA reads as TGTGCCAGCAGTGAAGTTCCACCGGACGAGCAGTACGTC. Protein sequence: CASSEVPPDEQYV.

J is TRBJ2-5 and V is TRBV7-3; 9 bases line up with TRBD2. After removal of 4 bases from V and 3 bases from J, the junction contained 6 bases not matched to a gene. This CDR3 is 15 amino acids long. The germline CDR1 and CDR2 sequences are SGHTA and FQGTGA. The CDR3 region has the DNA TGTGCCAGCAGCTCGGGACTAGCTATGAAAGAGACCCAGTACTTC. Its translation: CASSSGLAMKETQYF.

CDR3 DNA sequence: TGTGCCAGCAGCAGAAGCCCGGGACAGGTAGCCCCCCTTCCTGAAGCTTTCTTT. It is translated as CASSRSPGQVAPLPEAFF. The rearrangement joins TRBV3-1 (or the pseudogene TRBV3-2) to TRBJ1-1; TRBD1 aligns across 8 bases. The CDR3 totals 18 residues. V shed 5 bases and J 6 bases; nucleotides not matched to a gene: 20. Germline values: CDR1 LGHDT, CDR2 YNNKEL (reference sequence).

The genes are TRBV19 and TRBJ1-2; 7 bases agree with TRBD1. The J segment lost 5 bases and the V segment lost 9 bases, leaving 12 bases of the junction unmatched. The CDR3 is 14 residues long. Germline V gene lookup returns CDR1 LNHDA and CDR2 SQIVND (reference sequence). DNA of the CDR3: TGTGCCAGCACCCCGGGACAGACTGTGTATGGCTACACCTTC. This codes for CASTPGQTVYGYTF.

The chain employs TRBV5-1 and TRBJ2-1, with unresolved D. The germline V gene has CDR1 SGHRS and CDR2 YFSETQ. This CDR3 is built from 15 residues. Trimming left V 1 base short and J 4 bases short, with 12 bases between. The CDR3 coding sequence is TGCGCCAGCAGCTTGAGGCGGAAAGAGTACAATGAGCAGTTCTTC. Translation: CASSLRRKEYNEQFF.

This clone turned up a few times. In DNA, the CDR3 is TGTGCCTGGAGTGCGACCGGGACAGGGGGATCACCCCTCCACTTT. Amino acid sequence: CAWSATGTGGSPLHF. The genes are TRBV30 and TRBJ1-6; 11 bases map to TRBD1. CDR1 is GTSNPN and CDR2 is SVGIG in the germline V gene (reference sequence). The CDR3 covers 15 residues. V trimming: 1 base; J trimming: 10 bases; junction bases outside the gene matches: 6.